One sample yielded the 28 T cell receptor beta chains listed below, sequenced in a study of T-cell memory formation after mild COVID-19. TCRdb independently ran MiXCR on the 5' RACE reads; one entry per CDR3 protein. The sample holds 550,000 to 650,000 distinct CDR3 sequences, approximately 15% seen once. Sequencing used PBMCs or a T cell subset sorted from them (not recorded which). Source of these receptors: an adult woman who had mild COVID-19 (a few samples of this study predate the infection). Cell type and time point are not known.

This clonotype was detected only a few times. V gene TRBV20-1 combines with J gene TRBJ1-6; D is unclear. The CDR3 has 12 residues. Looked up from germline, CDR1 is DFQATT and CDR2 is SNEGSKA (reference sequence). The V and J ends lost 3 bases and 8 bases respectively, with 8 bases between them. CDR3 nucleotides: TGCAGTGCTAGCTTAGGCGATTCACCCCTCCACTTT. Its protein product is CSASLGDSPLHF.

V is TRBV24-1 and J is TRBJ2-2, with D perhaps TRBD2 (5 bases). Trimming took off 7 bases at V and 4 bases at J, with 12 bases between the two ends. The CDR3 totals 14 residues. In germline, CDR1 is KGHDR, CDR2 SFDVKD. This CDR3 reads CATSTGVGTGELFF. In DNA form, the CDR3 reads TGTGCCACCAGCACCGGGGTAGGCACCGGGGAGCTGTTTTTT.

The rearrangement links TRBV18 to TRBJ2-7, with D perhaps being TRBD1 or TRBD2 (5 bases each). The CDR3 is made up of 15 amino acids. Germline loops: CDR1 KGHSH, CDR2 LQKENI. Trimming cost V 6 bases and J 3 bases, with 18 bases left between them. CDR3 amino acids: CASSLPGRFYYEQYF. The CDR3 region has the DNA TGTGCCAGCTCCCTCCCGGGACGCTTTTACTACGAGCAGTACTTC.

This clonotype was found a few times. The chain couples TRBV19 to TRBJ2-7; no clear D gene. Trimming left V 3 bases short and J 3 bases short, with 6 bases between. The CDR3 contains 12 residues. Germline CDR1 LNHDA, CDR2 SQIVND (reference sequence). The CDR3 DNA reads as TGTGCCAGTAGTATGAGCCGCTACGAGCAGTACTTC. This sequence encodes CASSMSRYEQYF. Full variable domain (remainder filled in from reference TRBV19 and TRBJ2-7): DGGITQSPKYLFRKEGQNVTLSCEQNLNHDAMYWYRQDPGQGLRLIYYSQIVNDFQKGDIAEGYSVSREKKESFPLTVTSAQKNPTAFYLCASSMSRYEQYFGPGTRLTVT.

The chain recombines TRBV6-5 with TRBJ2-1; maybe TRBD2 (6 bases). From germline, CDR1 is MNHEY and CDR2 SVGAGI. This CDR3 comprises 17 residues. The V end was cut by 4 bases, the J end by 4 bases, with 20 bases between. The CDR3 reads CASSSLGGGPGYNEQFF. The CDR3 DNA reads as TGTGCCAGCAGTTCCCTTGGCGGAGGGCCGGGGTACAATGAGCAGTTCTTC.

The chain links TRBV7-6 to TRBJ1-5; unclear D gene. Trimming took 8 bases from V and 2 from J, leaving 19 bases between them. Germline CDR1 reads SGHVS; CDR2 reads FNYEAQ. This CDR3 is built from 16 residues. Written as DNA, the CDR3 is TGTGCCAGCGCTAAGGGAGGAGTTGGGGGCAATCAGCCCCAGCATTTT. Residues: CASAKGGVGGNQPQHF.

This clonotype turned up a few times. CDR3 sequence: CASSPHGLATDTQYF. Here the CDR3 DNA reads TGTGCCAGCAGTCCCCACGGCCTAGCCACAGATACGCAGTATTTT. This rearrangement joins TRBV28 to TRBJ2-3; D possibly corresponds to TRBD2 (5 bases). Germline V gene lookup returns CDR1 MDHEN and CDR2 SYDVKM. V dropped 5 bases and J dropped 2 bases, with 14 bases sitting between them. The CDR3 spans 15 residues.

This clonotype showed up just a few times. The chain is built from TRBV27 and TRBJ2-7; weak D call: TRBD1 (6 bases). Germline assignment: CDR1 MNHEY and CDR2 SMNVEV (reference sequence). CDR3 length: 14 amino acids. V lost 2 bases, J lost 0 bases, and 8 bases lay in between. The CDR3 DNA sequence: TGTGCCAGCAGTTTAGGGACACCCTCCTACGAGCAGTACTTC. Its translation is CASSLGTPSYEQYF.

This clonotype was seen more than once but under ten times. The CDR3 bases are TGTGCCATCAGTGATTTTACCTACGAGCAGTACTTC. This sequence encodes CAISDFTYEQYF. V usage is TRBV10-3 and J usage is TRBJ2-7, with D unresolved. Trimming shortened V by 3 bases and J by 2 bases, and 5 bases separated the two germline ends. This CDR3 is 12 amino acids long. Germline values: CDR1 ENHRY, CDR2 SYGVKD.

CDR3 sequence (DNA): TGTGCCACCAGTGATTCTGACAGGGTCAATCAGCCCCAGCATTTT. As protein: CATSDSDRVNQPQHF. V is TRBV24-1 and J is TRBJ1-5, with 7 bases aligning to TRBD1. The CDR3 has 15 amino acids. CDR1 is KGHDR, CDR2 SFDVKD, per germline. V lost 2 bases to trimming and J lost 3 bases; unmatched junction nucleotides: 3.

V gene TRBV25-1 combines with J gene TRBJ1-4; possible D gene TRBD1, 5 bases. This CDR3 has 15 amino acids. CDR1 MGHDK and CDR2 SYGVNS come from the germline V gene. V was shortened by 1 base and J by 5 bases, with 11 bases between the two germline ends. Written as DNA, the CDR3 is TGTGCCAGCAGTGAATCCGGGGCAGCAAATGAAAAACTGTTTTTT. Protein sequence: CASSESGAANEKLFF.

This clonotype has more than one count but fewer than ten. V and J are TRBV2 and TRBJ2-7, with 7 positions matching TRBD1. CDR1 and CDR2 (germline): SNHLY, FYNNEI. CDR3 size: 12 residues. V was clipped by 7 bases and J by 7 bases; unmatched bases: 7. The CDR3 is CASTRDSREQYF. The CDR3 DNA sequence: TGTGCCAGCACCCGGGACAGTAGGGAGCAGTACTTC. The complete variable domain, with remaining parts taken from reference TRBV2 and TRBJ2-7, reads EPEVTQTPSHQVTQMGQEVILRCVPISNHLYFYWYRQILGQKVEFLVSFYNNEISEKSEIFDDQFSVERPDGSNFTLKIRSTKLEDSAMYFCASTRDSREQYFGPGTRLTVT.

This clonotype has a count of ten or more. The chain recombines TRBV7-9 with TRBJ1-1; D uncertain. Trimming took off 3 bases at V and 0 bases at J, with 11 bases between the two ends. The CDR3 is made up of 15 amino acids. CDR1 is SEHNR and CDR2 is FQNEAQ in the germline V gene (reference sequence). DNA of the CDR3: TGTGCCAGCAGCTTGCCGGATTCCATGAACACTGAAGCTTTCTTT. This translates into CASSLPDSMNTEAFF.

This clonotype has only a few counts. The chain employs TRBV11-2 and TRBJ2-1; perhaps TRBD2 as D (6 bases). This CDR3 has 18 amino acids. Germline V CDR1 and CDR2: SGHAT, FQNNGV. V shed 1 base and J shed 5 bases, with 21 bases lying between them. The CDR3 region is CASSLVPWPGTWNNEQFF. DNA for the CDR3: TGTGCCAGCAGCTTAGTCCCCTGGCCCGGGACTTGGAACAATGAGCAGTTCTTC.

CDR3 residues: CASSPKGQPMYNEQFF. DNA for the CDR3: TGTGCCAGTAGCCCTAAGGGACAGCCAATGTACAATGAGCAGTTCTTC. V gene TRBV19 combines with J gene TRBJ2-1; 7 bases match TRBD1. Losses at the gene ends were 6 bases for V and 4 bases for J; bases not matched to a gene: 12. The CDR3 runs 16 residues. CDR1 is LNHDA and CDR2 is SQIVND in the germline V gene (reference sequence).

This clonotype was recorded a few times. V is TRBV7-8 and J is TRBJ2-7, with D maybe TRBD1 (6 bases). Germline V gene lookup returns CDR1 SGHVS and CDR2 FQNEAQ. CDR3 length: 13 residues. Trimming took 0 bases from V and 5 from J, leaving 8 bases between them. The CDR3 reads CASSLARDNEQYF. In DNA, the CDR3 is TGTGCCAGCAGCTTAGCCCGGGACAACGAGCAGTACTTC. Full variable domain (outside the CDR3, taken from reference TRBV7-8 and TRBJ2-7): GAGVSQSPRYKVAKRGQDVALRCDPISGHVSLFWYQQALGQGPEFLTYFQNEAQLDKSGLPSDRFFAERPEGSVSTLKIQRTQQEDSAVYLCASSLARDNEQYFGPGTRLTVT.

This clonotype was picked up a small number of times. V usage is TRBV5-1 and J usage is TRBJ2-7; no firm D call. CDR1 is SGHRS, CDR2 YFSETQ, per germline. V dropped 7 bases and J dropped 2 bases, with 16 bases sitting between them. The CDR3 runs to 14 residues. The CDR3 nucleotides are TGCGCCAGCGGCTACACGTCACTAACCTACGAGCAGTACTTC. Residues: CASGYTSLTYEQYF.

This clonotype was recorded many times. This rearrangement joins TRBV5-6 to TRBJ2-3, with 9 bases lining up with TRBD2. In germline, CDR1 is SGHDT, CDR2 YYEEEE. CDR3 length equals 15 residues. The ends lost 4 bases at V and 2 bases at J; junction bases unmatched: 5. The CDR3 sequence: CASSLAGGYTDTQYF. The CDR3 region has the DNA TGTGCCAGCAGCCTTGCGGGGGGGTACACAGATACGCAGTATTTT.

This clonotype appeared a few times. The chain carries TRBV29-1 and TRBJ2-7; the match to TRBD1 covers 10 bases. Per the germline V gene, CDR1 is SQVTM and CDR2 is ANQGSEA. Trimming at V came to 4 bases and at J to 3 bases, leaving 9 bases not matched to a gene. CDR3 size: 15 residues. In DNA form, the CDR3 reads TGCAGCGTTGTTCGAGGGACAGGGGCACACTACGAGCAGTACTTC. Amino acid sequence: CSVVRGTGAHYEQYF.

The chain recombines TRBV7-8 with TRBJ1-1, with D perhaps matching TRBD1 (5 bases). This CDR3 is built from 14 residues. Germline V lookup: CDR1 SGHVS, CDR2 FQNEAQ. V gave up 5 bases and J gave up 1 base, with 11 bases separating them. The CDR3 DNA sequence: TGTGCCAGCAGCATTGGGACTGCGAACACTGAAGCTTTCTTT. Residues: CASSIGTANTEAFF.

This clonotype was found a few times. V is TRBV18 and J is TRBJ2-3; D possibly corresponds to TRBD1 (6 bases). V was clipped by 2 bases and J by 3 bases, with 12 bases between them. CDR1 is KGHSH and CDR2 is LQKENI in the germline V gene. The CDR3 is 15 residues long. The CDR3 spells CASSPAGASTDTQYF. The CDR3 nucleotides read TGTGCCAGCTCACCAGCAGGGGCGTCGACAGATACGCAGTATTTT.

V and J are TRBV4-2 and TRBJ2-6; 13 bases are shared with TRBD2. Trimming cost V 2 bases and J 0 bases; bases outside gene matches: 7. The CDR3 is 20 amino acids. Germline-derived CDR1 and CDR2 are LGHNA and YNFKEQ. CDR3 sequence (DNA): TGTGCCAGCAGCCAATGGGGACTAGCGGGGCCGAGCTCTGGGGCCAACGTCCTGACTTTC. This encodes CASSQWGLAGPSSGANVLTF.

Turning to this clonotype: One base away lies a much larger clone, so this may be a sequencing read error. This chain uses TRBV12-3 or TRBV12-4 with TRBJ2-1; D unclear. The CDR3 extends over 14 amino acids. Trimming left V 4 bases short and J 10 bases short, with 17 bases between. The CDR3: CASSSDPKVSEQFF. CDR3 coding DNA: TGTGCCAGCAGTTCAGACCCGAAAGTTAGCGAGCAGTTCTTC.

The J gene is TRBJ1-2, the V gene TRBV25-1; 11 bases map to TRBD1. Germline V gives CDR1 MGHDK, CDR2 SYGVNS. The CDR3 is 15 residues long. V lost 5 bases and J lost 6; bases outside the gene matches: 8. The CDR3 protein is CASSRDRGIMNGYTF. The DNA for the CDR3 is TGTGCCAGCAGTAGGGACAGGGGGATCATGAATGGCTACACCTTC.

In its sample, this clonotype was seen a few times. The chain couples TRBV20-1 to TRBJ1-1, with 7 bases matching TRBD1. Germline lookup yields CDR1 DFQATT and CDR2 SNEGSKA (reference sequence). The length of the CDR3 is 15 residues. Trimming cost V 7 bases and J 1 base; bases outside gene matches: 12. The CDR3 DNA reads TGCAGTGTTCCTAGTGACAGGGTATGGAACACTGAAGCTTTCTTT. It codes for CSVPSDRVWNTEAFF.

The chain links TRBV6-2 or TRBV6-3 to TRBJ1-4; D may be TRBD1 (5 bases). Trimming pared 3 bases from V and 8 bases from J, leaving 16 bases between. The germline CDR1 and CDR2 sequences are MNHEY and SVGEGT. The CDR3 spans 15 residues. As DNA, the CDR3 is TGTGCCAGCAGTTATTCTCCTTGGGACGGGGAAAAACTGTTTTTT. It specifies CASSYSPWDGEKLFF.

The chain recombines TRBV12-5 with TRBJ1-2; the D is unclear. Trimming took off 6 bases at V and 2 bases at J, with 4 bases between the two ends. Per germline, CDR1 LGHNT and CDR2 FRNRAP. The CDR3 length is 11 residues. CDR3 sequence: CASGKNYGYTF. In nucleotides, the CDR3 is TGTGCTAGTGGGAAAAACTATGGCTACACCTTC.

The chain carries TRBV4-1 and TRBJ2-1, with a possible D match to TRBD2 (5 bases). Between the trimmed V and J ends, which lost 1 base and 8 bases, there was a span of 18 bases. The germline CDR1 and CDR2 sequences are MGHRA and YSYEKL. There are 16 residues in the CDR3. CDR3 nucleotides: TGCGCCAGCAGCCAAGTGAGCGGACGGTATGGGGATGAGCAGTTCTTC. Translating it yields CASSQVSGRYGDEQFF.